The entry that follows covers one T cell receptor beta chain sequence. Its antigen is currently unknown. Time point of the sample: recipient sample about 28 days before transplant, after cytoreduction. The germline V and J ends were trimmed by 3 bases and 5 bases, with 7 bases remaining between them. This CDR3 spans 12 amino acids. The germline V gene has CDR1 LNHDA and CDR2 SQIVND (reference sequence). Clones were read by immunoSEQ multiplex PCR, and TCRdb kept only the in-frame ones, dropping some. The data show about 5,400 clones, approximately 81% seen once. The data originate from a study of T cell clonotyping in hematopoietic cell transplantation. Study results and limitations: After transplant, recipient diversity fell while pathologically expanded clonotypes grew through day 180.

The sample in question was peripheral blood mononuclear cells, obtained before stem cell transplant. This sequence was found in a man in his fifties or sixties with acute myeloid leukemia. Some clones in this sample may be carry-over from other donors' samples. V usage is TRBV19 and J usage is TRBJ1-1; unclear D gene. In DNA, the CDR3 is TGTGCCAGTAGTATTGGAGTTACTGAAGCTTTCTTT. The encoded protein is CASSIGVTEAFF.